This section outlines one T cell receptor beta chain sequence together with its context. As yet, its antigen is unknown. One end of the junction does not line up with germline, which may come from a read error. Scientists amplified the TCR beta CDR3 regions from RNA transcripts. Second-round multiplex PCR came after a first-round RT-PCR that employed HTBI primers. TCRdb redid the calling of the multiplex PCR reads with MiXCR, one entry per CDR3 protein. The table shows over a million distinct CDR3 sequences, with roughly 35% occurring only once. There are 16 residues in the CDR3. From germline, CDR1 is SNHLY and CDR2 FYNNEI. This sample was taken from a study of Graves' ophthalmopathy and Graves' hyperthyroidism. Points from the study as a whole: The majority of expanded thyroid clonotypes above 0.001 frequency also occurred in blood. Prediction of ophthalmopathy progression reached roughly 68% sensitivity and about 72% specificity.

Excluded: other autoimmune disease, uncontrolled infection, pregnancy or lactation. Physicians reached a diagnosis by relying on clinical symptoms, serum thyroxine, TRAb, thyroid ultrasound and orbital computed tomography. The sequencing input was peripheral blood or thyroid tissue (not recorded which). The TCR comes from an adult man with Graves' hyperthyroidism. The V gene is TRBV2, the J gene TRBJ2-2; tentative D call: TRBD2 (5 bases). DNA for the CDR3: TGTGCCAGCACTAGCCTCACAGTTATGAACACTGGGGAGCTGTTTTTT. Residues: CASTSLTVMNTGELFF.